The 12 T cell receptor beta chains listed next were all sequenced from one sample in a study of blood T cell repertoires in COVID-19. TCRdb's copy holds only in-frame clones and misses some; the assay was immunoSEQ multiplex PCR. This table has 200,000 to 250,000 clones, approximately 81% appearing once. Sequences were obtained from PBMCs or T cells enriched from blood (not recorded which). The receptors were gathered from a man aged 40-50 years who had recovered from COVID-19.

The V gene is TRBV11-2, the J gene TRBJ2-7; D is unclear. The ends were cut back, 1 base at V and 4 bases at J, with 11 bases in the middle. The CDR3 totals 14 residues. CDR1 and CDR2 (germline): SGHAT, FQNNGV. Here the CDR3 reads CASSLGISRYEQYF. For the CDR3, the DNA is TGTGCCAGCAGCTTAGGTATTAGCCGTTACGAGCAGTACTTC. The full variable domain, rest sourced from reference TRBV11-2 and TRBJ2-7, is EAGVAQSPRYKIIEKRQSVAFWCNPISGHATLYWYQQILGQGPKLLIQFQNNGVVDDSQLPKDRFSAERLKGVDSTLKIQPAKLEDSAVYLCASSLGISRYEQYFGPGTRLTVT.

CDR3 residues: CASSYRQGTNTGELFF. CDR3 nucleotide sequence: TGTGCCAGCAGCTATAGACAGGGGACGAACACCGGGGAGCTGTTTTTT. The chain carries TRBV7-9 and TRBJ2-2; 8 bases align to TRBD1. CDR1 is SEHNR, CDR2 FQNEAQ, per germline (reference sequence). V gave up 4 bases and J gave up 0 bases; unmatched junction bases: 4. There are 16 residues in the CDR3.

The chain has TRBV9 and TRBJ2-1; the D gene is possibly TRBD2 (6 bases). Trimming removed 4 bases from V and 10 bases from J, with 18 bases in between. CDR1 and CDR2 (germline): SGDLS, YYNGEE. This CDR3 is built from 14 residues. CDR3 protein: CASSPAGPLEEQFF. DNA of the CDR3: TGTGCCAGCAGCCCAGCGGGTCCCCTGGAAGAGCAGTTCTTC.

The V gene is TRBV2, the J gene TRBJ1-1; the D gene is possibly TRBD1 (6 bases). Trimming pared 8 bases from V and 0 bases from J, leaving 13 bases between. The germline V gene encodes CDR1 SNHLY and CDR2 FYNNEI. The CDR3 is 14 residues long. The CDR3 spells CASEATGMNTEAFF. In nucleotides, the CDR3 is TGTGCCAGCGAGGCCACAGGGATGAACACTGAAGCTTTCTTT.

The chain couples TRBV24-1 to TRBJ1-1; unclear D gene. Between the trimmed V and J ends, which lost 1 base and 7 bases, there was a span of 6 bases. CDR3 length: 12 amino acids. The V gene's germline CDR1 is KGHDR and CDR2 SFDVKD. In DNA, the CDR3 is TGTGCCACCAGTGATTTTGGCAGTGAAGCTTTCTTT. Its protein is CATSDFGSEAFF.

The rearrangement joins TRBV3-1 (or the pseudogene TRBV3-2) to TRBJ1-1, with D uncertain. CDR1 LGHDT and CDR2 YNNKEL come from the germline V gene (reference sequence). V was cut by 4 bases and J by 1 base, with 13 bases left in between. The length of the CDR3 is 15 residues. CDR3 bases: TGTGCCAGCAGCCTCGAAGTCCAGGCGAACACTGAAGCTTTCTTT. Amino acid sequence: CASSLEVQANTEAFF.

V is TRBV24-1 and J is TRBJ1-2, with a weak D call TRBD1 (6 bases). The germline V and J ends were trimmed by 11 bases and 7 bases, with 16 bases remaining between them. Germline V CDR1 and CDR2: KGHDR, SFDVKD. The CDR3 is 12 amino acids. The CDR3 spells CASKLQGGGYTF. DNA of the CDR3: TGTGCCAGTAAATTACAGGGTGGTGGCTACACCTTC.

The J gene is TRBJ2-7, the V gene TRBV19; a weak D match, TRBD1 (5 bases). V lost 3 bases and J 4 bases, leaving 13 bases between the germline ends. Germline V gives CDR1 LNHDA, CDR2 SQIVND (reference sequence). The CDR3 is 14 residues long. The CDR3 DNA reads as TGTGCCAGTAGTATGTACGGACACGTATACGAGCAGTACTTC. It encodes CASSMYGHVYEQYF.

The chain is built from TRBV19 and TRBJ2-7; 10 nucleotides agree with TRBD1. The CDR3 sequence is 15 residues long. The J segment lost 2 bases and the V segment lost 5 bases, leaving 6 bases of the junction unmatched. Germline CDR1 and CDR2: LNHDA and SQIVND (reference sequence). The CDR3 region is CASSVTGTGAYEQYF. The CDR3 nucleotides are TGTGCCAGTAGTGTAACCGGGACAGGGGCCTACGAGCAGTACTTC.

CDR3 coding DNA: TGTGCCAGCAGTAAAGGACAGAAACTGTTTTTT. This codes for CASSKGQKLFF. The V and J genes are TRBV28 and TRBJ1-4, with a possible D match to TRBD1 (6 bases). The germline V gene encodes CDR1 MDHEN and CDR2 SYDVKM. The CDR3 totals 11 residues. V was cut by 5 bases and J by 11 bases, with 9 bases left in between.

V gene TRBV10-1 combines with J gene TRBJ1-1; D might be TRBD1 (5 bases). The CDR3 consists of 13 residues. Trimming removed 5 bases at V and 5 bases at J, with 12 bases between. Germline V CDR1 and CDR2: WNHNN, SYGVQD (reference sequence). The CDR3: CASSQGPGTEAFF. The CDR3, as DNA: TGCGCCAGCAGTCAGGGCCCAGGGACTGAAGCTTTCTTT.

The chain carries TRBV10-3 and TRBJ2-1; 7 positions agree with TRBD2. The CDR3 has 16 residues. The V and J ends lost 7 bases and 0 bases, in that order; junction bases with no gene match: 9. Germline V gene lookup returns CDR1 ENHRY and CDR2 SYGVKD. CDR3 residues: CAITKTSRSSYNEQFF. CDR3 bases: TGTGCCATCACTAAGACTAGCCGAAGCTCCTACAATGAGCAGTTCTTC.